This passage covers 18 T cell receptor beta chains from one sample sequenced in a study of blood T cell repertoires in COVID-19. Assay: immunoSEQ multiplex PCR; the TCRdb copy retains only in-frame clones and omits some. The sample records approximately 300,000 clones, under 95% being singletons. The source material was PBMCs or T cells enriched from blood (not recorded which). Every receptor here comes from a woman in her twenties or thirties who had recovered from COVID-19.

The V call is TRBV9, the J call TRBJ2-2; no clear D gene. Germline V CDR1 and CDR2: SGDLS, YYNGEE. This CDR3 is 13 amino acids long. V lost 0 bases, J lost 10 bases, and 10 bases lay in between. CDR3 sequence (DNA): TGTGCCAGCAGCGTAGCACTCTCCGAGGAGCTGTTTTTT. This codes for CASSVALSEELFF.

J is TRBJ1-1 and V is TRBV5-3; the D is unclear. TRBV5-3 is an open reading frame whose function is uncertain. The V end was cut by 3 bases, the J end by 0 bases, with 9 bases between. The CDR3 has 14 amino acids. The CDR3 loop reads CARSWSGMNTEAFF. The CDR3 DNA is TGTGCCAGAAGCTGGAGCGGGATGAACACTGAAGCTTTCTTT.

V is TRBV5-5 and J is TRBJ1-1; D may be TRBD1 (6 bases). V lost 3 bases, J lost 6 bases, and 12 bases lay in between. The CDR3 extends over 13 amino acids. The germline V gene has CDR1 SGHKS and CDR2 YYEKEE (reference sequence). Here the CDR3 reads CASSWGRGPEAFF. CDR3 nucleotides: TGTGCCAGCAGCTGGGGGCGCGGTCCTGAAGCTTTCTTT.

This chain's CDR3 is CASSTTPGQTYGYTF. The CDR3 DNA sequence: TGCGCCAGCAGTACTACCCCGGGACAGACCTATGGCTACACCTTC. The V call is TRBV10-2, the J call TRBJ1-2; TRBD1 matches at 7 bases. Germline V gene sequence: CDR1 WSHSY, CDR2 SAAADI. V was pared by 5 bases and J by 4 bases, with 10 bases of the junction left unmatched. The CDR3 contains 15 residues.

V usage is TRBV3-1 (or the pseudogene TRBV3-2) and J usage is TRBJ2-1; D unclear. The CDR3 is 13 residues long. Looked up from germline, CDR1 is LGHDT and CDR2 is YNNKEL (reference sequence). Trimming cost V 0 bases and J 9 bases, with 9 bases left between them. The CDR3 region is CASSQERRSEQFF. DNA for the CDR3: TGTGCCAGCAGCCAAGAAAGGCGGAGTGAGCAGTTCTTC.

The chain joins TRBV10-3 to TRBJ1-1, with D perhaps TRBD1 (5 bases). The length of the CDR3 is 15 residues. Trimming cost V 2 bases and J 0 bases, with 10 bases left between them. Looked up from germline, CDR1 is ENHRY and CDR2 is SYGVKD. CDR3 nucleotides: TGTGCCATCAGTGAGGGTTGGGGGGTGAACACTGAAGCTTTCTTT. Protein sequence: CAISEGWGVNTEAFF.

This chain joins TRBV7-2 and TRBJ1-2, with unresolved D. The CDR3 has 13 residues. V was shortened by 1 base and J by 2 bases, with 5 bases between the two germline ends. The germline CDR1 and CDR2 sequences are SGHTA and FQGNSA. The DNA for the CDR3 is TGTGCCAGCAGCTTAGGAGTAAACTATGGCTACACCTTC. As protein: CASSLGVNYGYTF.

CDR3 sequence reads: CASSHRDSAYEQYF. The CDR3 bases are TGTGCCAGCAGTCACCGGGACTCGGCCTACGAGCAGTACTTC. The gene calls are TRBV6-2 or TRBV6-3 and TRBJ2-7; TRBD2 is a possible D gene (6 bases). The V gene's germline CDR1 is MNHEY and CDR2 SVGEGT. V lost 5 bases and J lost 2, with 13 bases in between. This CDR3 region has 14 residues.

V and J are TRBV5-1 and TRBJ2-7; possibly TRBD1 for D (5 bases). CDR1 and CDR2 (germline): SGHRS, YFSETQ. V was trimmed by 2 bases and J by 2 bases, leaving 17 bases between them. This CDR3 is built from 16 residues. CDR3 loop: CASSFPQGRVTYEQYF. DNA for the CDR3: TGCGCCAGCAGCTTCCCTCAGGGCAGGGTCACCTACGAGCAGTACTTC.

The chain carries TRBV4-3 and TRBJ1-6; no reliable D call. In germline, CDR1 is LGHNA, CDR2 YSLEER. V lost 4 bases and J 6 bases, leaving 25 bases between the germline ends. The CDR3 is 19 residues long. CDR3: CASSPSKASTAGFNSPLHF. The CDR3 DNA reads as TGCGCCAGCAGCCCTTCAAAGGCGTCTACCGCGGGGTTTAATTCACCCCTCCACTTT.

The chain links TRBV6-2 or TRBV6-3 to TRBJ2-7; 9 positions agree with TRBD1. The trim removed 2 bases at V and 5 bases at J, leaving 7 bases unmatched. CDR3 length: 15 residues. The germline CDR1 and CDR2 sequences are MNHEY and SVGEGT. CDR3 sequence: CASSYGGTGSDEQYF. In DNA, the CDR3 is TGTGCCAGCAGTTACGGCGGGACAGGGTCCGACGAGCAGTACTTC.

The CDR3 region is CASSQVGLAGGPGYNEQFF. The CDR3 bases are TGTGCCAGCAGCCAAGTGGGACTAGCGGGGGGGCCGGGCTACAATGAGCAGTTCTTC. The rearrangement uses TRBV4-2 and TRBJ2-1; 16 bases align to TRBD2. Germline lookup yields CDR1 LGHNA and CDR2 YNFKEQ. The CDR3 contains 19 residues. V was pared by 1 base and J by 3 bases, with 6 bases of the junction left unmatched.

The chain carries TRBV5-1 and TRBJ2-5; possible D gene TRBD1, 6 bases. CDR1 and CDR2 from the germline V gene are SGHRS and YFSETQ. V gave up 2 bases and J gave up 2 bases, with 7 bases separating them. The CDR3 sequence is 13 residues long. CDR3 sequence: CASSFGQQETQYF. The CDR3 coding sequence is TGCGCCAGCAGCTTCGGACAGCAAGAGACCCAGTACTTC.

This clone occurred once. This chain uses TRBV7-9 with TRBJ2-3; possibly TRBD2 for D (6 bases). The CDR3 length is 15 residues. Trimming cost V 4 bases and J 2 bases, with 13 bases left between them. CDR1 is SEHNR and CDR2 is FQNEAQ in the germline V gene (reference sequence). The CDR3: CASSSPGGNTDTQYF. The CDR3 bases are TGTGCCAGCAGCTCCCCTGGGGGGAACACAGATACGCAGTATTTT.

The rearrangement joins TRBV4-1 to TRBJ2-1, with D possibly matching TRBD1 (5 bases). CDR1 is MGHRA, CDR2 YSYEKL, per germline. V was shortened by 0 bases and J by 9 bases, with 9 bases between the two germline ends. This CDR3 has 13 residues. The CDR3 DNA follows: TGCGCCAGCAGCCAAGATATGGGGCCTGAGCAGTTCTTC. Its protein product is CASSQDMGPEQFF.

This clone was recorded at least ten times. The V and J genes are TRBV4-3 and TRBJ2-1, with 13 bases lining up with TRBD2. Germline CDR1 and CDR2: LGHNA and YSLEER. This CDR3 has 17 amino acids. V lost 4 bases and J lost 5; bases outside the gene matches: 8. This chain's CDR3 is CASSRTSGGRIDNEQFF. The DNA for the CDR3 is TGCGCCAGCAGCCGGACTAGCGGGGGCCGGATCGACAATGAGCAGTTCTTC.

V gene TRBV4-2 combines with J gene TRBJ1-2; 12 bases line up with TRBD1. The CDR3 extends over 16 amino acids. The ends lost 1 base at V and 5 bases at J; junction bases unmatched: 5. Germline V lookup: CDR1 LGHNA, CDR2 YNFKEQ. CDR3 loop: CASSQGPGQGAYGYTF. DNA of the CDR3: TGTGCCAGCAGCCAAGGACCGGGACAGGGGGCTTATGGCTACACCTTC.

This clone occurred a few times. V and J are TRBV11-3 and TRBJ1-1, with D perhaps matching TRBD1 (5 bases). The V gene lost 5 bases and the J gene lost 5 bases, with 15 bases spanning the gap. The CDR3 has 14 amino acids. Germline CDR1 SGHNT, CDR2 YENEEA. The CDR3 region is CASSQNTGGTEAFF. In DNA, the CDR3 is TGTGCCAGCAGCCAGAACACCGGGGGTACTGAAGCTTTCTTT.